Below are 20 T cell receptor beta chains sequenced from a single sample in a study of early T cells in non-severe SARS-CoV-2 infection. Each CDR3 protein is one row after TCRdb ran MiXCR on the 5' RACE reads. The sample shows more than 75,000 distinct CDR3 sequences, 14% of them seen only once. Sample: whole blood. These receptors originate from an adult who was a healthcare worker with PCR-confirmed SARS-CoV-2 infection or an uninfected control (not recorded which).

V usage is TRBV9 and J usage is TRBJ2-7; D is unresolved. Germline V gene lookup returns CDR1 SGDLS and CDR2 YYNGEE. This CDR3 is built from 14 residues. Trimming stripped 4 bases from V and 0 bases from J, with 11 bases between. The CDR3 sequence is CASSQRIDSYEQYF. Written as DNA, the CDR3 is TGTGCCAGCAGCCAGAGAATAGACTCCTACGAGCAGTACTTC.

This clonotype occurred a few times. The chain employs TRBV6-5 and TRBJ2-1, with 8 bases aligning to TRBD2. The junction had 8 bases not matched to a gene; V was cut back by 5 bases and J by 2 bases. The CDR3 is made up of 16 amino acids. Germline-derived CDR1 and CDR2 are MNHEY and SVGAGI. CDR3 nucleotides: TGTGCCAGCAGTCGGGGGGGACTAGGGGCCTACAATGAGCAGTTCTTC. Translating gives CASSRGGLGAYNEQFF.

The chain combines TRBV11-2 with TRBJ1-5; possible D gene TRBD1, 5 bases. Germline CDR1 reads SGHAT; CDR2 reads FQNNGV. There are 15 residues in the CDR3. Trimming removed 0 bases from V and 2 bases from J, with 8 bases in between. This chain's CDR3 is CASSLDRGGNQPQHF. The CDR3 DNA is TGTGCCAGCAGCTTAGATCGGGGGGGCAATCAGCCCCAGCATTTT.

The sample holds a few counts of this clonotype. The chain has TRBV5-6 and TRBJ2-7; D is undetermined. The length of the CDR3 is 13 residues. In germline, CDR1 is SGHDT, CDR2 YYEEEE. V was shortened by 0 bases and J by 5 bases, with 9 bases between the two germline ends. Here the CDR3 reads CASSLAGFHEQYF. As DNA, the CDR3 is TGTGCCAGCAGCTTGGCCGGATTCCACGAGCAGTACTTC.

The chain is built from TRBV3-1 and TRBJ2-2; D is possibly TRBD1 or TRBD2 (5 bases each). Germline V gene data show CDR1 as LGHDT and CDR2 as YNNKEL (reference sequence). The CDR3 runs 18 residues. The V end was cut by 1 base, the J end by 4 bases, with 19 bases between. The CDR3 reads CASSQGVSGGPGTGELFF. The CDR3 DNA sequence: TGTGCCAGCAGCCAAGGGGTATCTGGGGGACCGGGCACCGGGGAGCTGTTTTTT.

This clonotype was picked up many times. The V gene is TRBV6-4, the J gene TRBJ2-3, with 8 bases that match TRBD1. Germline V gene data show CDR1 as MRHNA and CDR2 as SNTAGT. Unmatched junction bases numbered 4, after V lost 3 bases and J lost 2 bases. The CDR3 spans 15 residues. The CDR3 DNA reads as TGTGCCAGCAGTGAACAGGGGGGCCACACAGATACGCAGTATTTT. Translated: CASSEQGGHTDTQYF.

The chain recombines TRBV5-1 with TRBJ2-1, with unresolved D. The germline V gene has CDR1 SGHRS and CDR2 YFSETQ. The CDR3 runs to 13 residues. The ends were cut back, 0 bases at V and 6 bases at J, with 7 bases in the middle. CDR3 nucleotides: TGCGCCAGCAGCTTGGCTGTCGTCAATGAGCAGTTCTTC. This codes for CASSLAVVNEQFF.

This chain uses TRBV4-1 with TRBJ2-7; D gene uncertain. Germline lookup yields CDR1 MGHRA and CDR2 YSYEKL. There are 14 residues in the CDR3. V lost 3 bases and J lost 3, with 12 bases in between. The CDR3 protein is CASSQAPTLYEQYF. For the CDR3, the DNA is TGCGCCAGCAGCCAGGCCCCCACTCTCTACGAGCAGTACTTC.

This clonotype was observed a handful of times. V is TRBV20-1 and J is TRBJ2-3, with no clear D. There are 11 residues in the CDR3. The germline V and J ends were trimmed by 5 bases and 6 bases, with 9 bases remaining between them. Germline CDR1 is DFQATT and CDR2 is SNEGSKA (reference sequence). Here the CDR3 DNA reads TGCAGTGCTCACCCCGGGGATACGCAGTATTTT. This translates into CSAHPGDTQYF.

This clonotype was found a few times. V and J are TRBV5-1 and TRBJ1-1; 8 bases line up with TRBD1. This CDR3 has 16 amino acids. Germline CDR1 is SGHRS and CDR2 is YFSETQ. The junction had 5 bases not matched to a gene; V was cut back by 0 bases and J by 1 base. CDR3 sequence (DNA): TGCGCCAGCAGCTTGGTAGACAGGGGCGCGAACACTGAAGCTTTCTTT. Encoded protein: CASSLVDRGANTEAFF.

Sample share makes this clonotype medium-sized. V usage is TRBV7-3 and J usage is TRBJ2-1, with TRBD1 matching 8 bases. Germline assignment: CDR1 SGHTA and CDR2 FQGTGA. The V gene end was trimmed by 5 bases and the J gene end by 4 bases; junction bases not matched to a gene: 10. The CDR3 spans 16 residues. This CDR3 reads CASSLQGAKGYNEQFF. CDR3 DNA: TGTGCCAGCAGCCTTCAGGGGGCGAAAGGGTACAATGAGCAGTTCTTC.

There are many counts of this clonotype. This chain links TRBV13 with TRBJ1-4, with a tentative D call TRBD1 (5 bases). This CDR3 has 13 residues. Germline CDR1 reads PRHDT; CDR2 reads FYEKMQ (reference sequence). V lost 5 bases and J 11 bases, leaving 15 bases between the germline ends. CDR3 residues: CASSLQPDSKLFF. Written as DNA, the CDR3 is TGTGCCAGCAGCCTTCAACCCGACAGTAAACTGTTTTTT. Full variable domain (missing parts from reference TRBV13 and TRBJ1-4): AAGVIQSPRHLIKEKRETATLKCYPIPRHDTVYWYQQGPGQDPQFLISFYEKMQSDKGSIPDRFSAQQFSDYHSELNMSSLELGDSALYFCASSLQPDSKLFFGSGTQLSVL.

J is TRBJ1-6 and V is TRBV7-9; D is ambiguous. V was pared by 0 bases and J by 0 bases, with 15 bases between. From germline, CDR1 is SEHNR and CDR2 FQNEAQ (reference sequence). This CDR3 comprises 19 residues. The CDR3 protein is CASSLAPSALSSYNSPLHF. DNA of the CDR3: TGTGCCAGCAGCTTAGCCCCCTCTGCCTTGAGCTCCTATAATTCACCCCTCCACTTT.

This clonotype was counted only a few times. The chain carries TRBV28 and TRBJ1-6; D perhaps matches TRBD1 (6 bases). Trimming cost V 8 bases and J 10 bases, with 24 bases left between them. The CDR3 is 16 residues long. Looked up from germline, CDR1 is MDHEN and CDR2 is SYDVKM. This chain's CDR3 is CASYSPGGGRGSPLHF. The DNA of the CDR3 is TGTGCCAGCTATTCTCCGGGTGGGGGCCGAGGCTCACCCCTCCACTTT. Variable domain in full (rest from reference TRBV28 and TRBJ1-6): DVKVTQSSRYLVKRTGEKVFLECVQDMDHENMFWYRQDPGLGLRLIYFSYDVKMKEKGDIPEGYSVSREKKERFSLILESASTNQTSMYLCASYSPGGGRGSPLHFGNGTRLTVT.

Relative to its sample, this clonotype is medium-sized. The rearrangement links TRBV4-1 to TRBJ2-3; no firm D call. This CDR3 comprises 13 residues. Trimming left V 2 bases short and J 4 bases short, with 7 bases between. From germline, CDR1 is MGHRA and CDR2 YSYEKL. CDR3 region: CASSQLIADTQYF. The CDR3 coding sequence is TGCGCCAGCAGCCAATTGATTGCAGATACGCAGTATTTT.

The chain employs TRBV21-1 and TRBJ2-3; the table's D call TRBD2 went unverified against the DNA. TRBV21-1 is reported as a pseudogene. The CDR3 has 14 residues. CDR3 protein: CASGEAGLRNTQYF. The CDR3 DNA reads as TGTGCCAGCGGTGAAGCGGGGCTACGGAATACGCAGTATTTT.

The chain joins TRBV3-1 to TRBJ2-1, with TRBD1 identical over 7 bases. CDR3 length: 14 residues. Trimming cost V 0 bases and J 9 bases; bases outside gene matches: 5. CDR1 is LGHDT and CDR2 is YNNKEL in the germline V gene (reference sequence). DNA of the CDR3: TGTGCCAGCAGCCAAGATTTAGGGGGCGGTGAGCAGTTCTTC. Its protein product is CASSQDLGGGEQFF.

This clonotype came up a few times. The chain is built from TRBV3-1 and TRBJ1-3, with no clear D. CDR1 LGHDT and CDR2 YNNKEL come from the germline V gene (reference sequence). This CDR3 region has 15 residues. V lost 0 bases, J lost 0 bases, and 6 bases lay in between. This chain's CDR3 is CASSQDGSSGNTIYF. CDR3 sequence (DNA): TGTGCCAGCAGCCAAGATGGAAGCTCTGGAAACACCATATATTTT. The whole variable domain, remainder taken from reference TRBV3-1 and TRBJ1-3, is DTAVSQTPKYLVTQMGNDKSIKCEQNLGHDTMYWYKQDSKKFLKIMFSYNNKELIINETVPNRFSPKSPDKAHLNLHINSLELGDSAVYFCASSQDGSSGNTIYFGEGSWLTVV.

The V call is TRBV29-1, the J call TRBJ2-7, with D perhaps TRBD2 (7 bases). The CDR3 is 14 residues long. Between the trimmed V and J ends, which lost 0 bases and 4 bases, there was a span of 13 bases. The germline V gene has CDR1 SQVTM and CDR2 ANQGSEA. The CDR3: CSVEDGRGQYEQYF. CDR3 DNA: TGCAGCGTTGAAGATGGGCGGGGGCAGTACGAGCAGTACTTC.

This clonotype was observed at least ten times. This sequence joins TRBV7-8 and TRBJ2-5, with D unresolved. From germline, CDR1 is SGHVS and CDR2 FQNEAQ. The V gene lost 1 base and the J gene lost 3 bases, with 6 bases spanning the gap. The CDR3 runs 13 residues. The CDR3 sequence is CASSLVTKETQYF. The CDR3 bases are TGTGCCAGCAGCTTAGTAACCAAAGAGACCCAGTACTTC.